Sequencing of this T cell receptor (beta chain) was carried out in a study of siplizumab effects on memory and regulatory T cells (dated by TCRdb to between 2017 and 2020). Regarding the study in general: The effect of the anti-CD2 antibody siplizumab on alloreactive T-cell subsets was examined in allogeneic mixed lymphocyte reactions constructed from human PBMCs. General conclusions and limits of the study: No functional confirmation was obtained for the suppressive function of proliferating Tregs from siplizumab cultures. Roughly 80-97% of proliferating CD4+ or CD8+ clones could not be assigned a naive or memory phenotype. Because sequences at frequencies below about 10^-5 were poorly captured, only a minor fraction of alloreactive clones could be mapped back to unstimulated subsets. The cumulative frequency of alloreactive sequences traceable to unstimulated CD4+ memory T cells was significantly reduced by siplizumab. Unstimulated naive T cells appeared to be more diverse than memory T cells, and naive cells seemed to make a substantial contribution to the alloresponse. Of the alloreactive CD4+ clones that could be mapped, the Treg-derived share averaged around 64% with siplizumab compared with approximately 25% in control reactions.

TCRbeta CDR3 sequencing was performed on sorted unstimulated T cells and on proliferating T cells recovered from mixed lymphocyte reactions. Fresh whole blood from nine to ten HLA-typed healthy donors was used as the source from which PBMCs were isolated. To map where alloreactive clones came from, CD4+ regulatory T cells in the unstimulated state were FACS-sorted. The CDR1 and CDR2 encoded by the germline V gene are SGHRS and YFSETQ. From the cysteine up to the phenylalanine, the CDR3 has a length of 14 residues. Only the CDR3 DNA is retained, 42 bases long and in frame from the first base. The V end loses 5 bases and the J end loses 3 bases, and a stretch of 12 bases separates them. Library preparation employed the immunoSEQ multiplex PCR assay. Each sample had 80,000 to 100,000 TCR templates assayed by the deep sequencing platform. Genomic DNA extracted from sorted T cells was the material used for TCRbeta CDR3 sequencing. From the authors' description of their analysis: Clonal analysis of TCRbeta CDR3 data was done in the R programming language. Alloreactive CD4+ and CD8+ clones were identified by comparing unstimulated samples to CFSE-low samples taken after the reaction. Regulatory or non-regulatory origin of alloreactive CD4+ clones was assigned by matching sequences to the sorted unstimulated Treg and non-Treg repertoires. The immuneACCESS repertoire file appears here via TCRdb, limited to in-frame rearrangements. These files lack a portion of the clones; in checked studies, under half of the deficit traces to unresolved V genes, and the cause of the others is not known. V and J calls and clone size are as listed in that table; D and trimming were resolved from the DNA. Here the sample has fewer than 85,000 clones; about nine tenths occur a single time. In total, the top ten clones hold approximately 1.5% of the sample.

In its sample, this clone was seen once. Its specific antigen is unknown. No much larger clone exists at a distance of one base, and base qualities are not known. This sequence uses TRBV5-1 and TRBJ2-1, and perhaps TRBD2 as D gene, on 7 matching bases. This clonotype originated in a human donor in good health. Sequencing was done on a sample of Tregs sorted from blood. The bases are TGCGCCAGCAGGAGGGGAGGGGGCTACAATGAGCAGTTCTTC. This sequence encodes CASRRGGGYNEQFF.